Ten or more counts support the clone carrying this TCR beta chain. Its target is not known. These data originate in a study of T-cell reconstitution after alpha-beta-depleted transplantation in children. The study, taken as a whole, reports: About two months after transplant, alpha-beta T cells reportedly came from several hundred expanded graft clones.

CDR3 length: 14 residues. Germline loops: CDR1 SQVTM, CDR2 ANQGSEA. The V end lost 6 bases, the J end lost 3 bases, and 17 bases lay between the germline ends. A TCRbeta library incorporating unique molecular identifiers was prepared. A single record per CDR3 protein comes from TCRdb applying MiXCR to the PCR reads. The sample records around 240,000 distinct CDR3 sequences, approximately 8.9% being singletons. The genes are TRBV29-1 and TRBJ1-2; maybe TRBD1 (6 bases). The sequenced sample was PBMCs, mostly from graft donor cells, obtained 180 days after TCRalphabeta/CD19-depleted stem cell transplant. The clonotype comes from a male patient between 10 and 17 years old who had a stem cell transplant for acute lymphoblastic leukemia, so the T cells may come from the graft donor. The CDR3 is CSVDSLDRYYGYTF. The CDR3 DNA reads as TGCAGCGTGGATTCTCTGGACAGATACTATGGCTACACCTTC.